Following are 25 T cell receptor beta chains from one sample sequenced in a study of blood T cell repertoires in COVID-19. Sequencing used immunoSEQ multiplex PCR; TCRdb keeps in-frame clones, though not all of them. The sample contains about 230,000 clones, approximately 80% of which appear only once. The material sequenced was peripheral blood. The receptors come from a man aged 40-49 years with acute or convalescent COVID-19.

The chain uses TRBV25-1 and TRBJ1-4; weak D call: TRBD1 (6 bases). The germline CDR1 and CDR2 sequences are MGHDK and SYGVNS. CDR3 length: 16 residues. Trimming left V 1 base short and J 3 bases short, with 12 bases between. The CDR3 nucleotides read TGTGCCAGCAGTGAATGGGGGGGCGAGGCTAATGAAAAACTGTTTTTT. Translation: CASSEWGGEANEKLFF.

V is TRBV19 and J is TRBJ1-6; no definite D call. Germline values: CDR1 LNHDA, CDR2 SQIVND (reference sequence). The CDR3 loop spans 13 amino acids. The V and J ends lost 7 bases and 10 bases respectively, with 14 bases between them. The CDR3 DNA is TGTGCCAGTAAAGGTCTGACTGGATCACCCCTCCACTTT. This encodes CASKGLTGSPLHF.

The V gene is TRBV11-3, the J gene TRBJ1-5; 9 bases are shared with TRBD1. Trimming at V came to 5 bases and at J to 4 bases, leaving 3 bases not matched to a gene. The CDR3 contains 14 residues. Germline V CDR1 and CDR2: SGHNT, YENEEA. CDR3 sequence reads: CASSHGTGNQPQHF. DNA of the CDR3: TGTGCCAGCAGCCACGGGACAGGGAATCAGCCCCAGCATTTT.

This chain connects TRBV19 to TRBJ2-7, with 9 bases fitting TRBD1. CDR1 and CDR2 from the germline V gene are LNHDA and SQIVND (reference sequence). There are 14 residues in the CDR3. Trimming removed 6 bases from V and 3 bases from J; junction bases left unmatched: 6. CDR3 DNA sequence: TGTGCCAGTAGCTCACAGGGGGCTAACTACGAGCAGTACTTC. Translation gives CASSSQGANYEQYF.

This chain links TRBV9 with TRBJ1-5; D gene ambiguous. With 0 bases removed from V and 5 bases from J, the gap between germline ends came to 12 bases. This CDR3 has 15 residues. Looked up from germline, CDR1 is SGDLS and CDR2 is YYNGEE. The CDR3, as DNA: TGTGCCAGCAGCGTAGATGAGGGCAGGCATCAGCCCCAGCATTTT. It specifies CASSVDEGRHQPQHF.

The J gene is TRBJ2-1, the V gene TRBV19; a weak D match, TRBD1 (6 bases). The V gene's germline CDR1 is LNHDA and CDR2 SQIVND (reference sequence). V was cut by 3 bases and J by 6 bases, with 18 bases left in between. This CDR3 region has 16 residues. Written as DNA, the CDR3 is TGTGCCAGTAGTATCGGGCGACAGGTTAAATCCAATGAGCAGTTCTTC. This gives the protein CASSIGRQVKSNEQFF.

The chain carries TRBV7-6 and TRBJ1-3; D is perhaps TRBD1 (6 bases). The CDR3 runs 15 residues. Germline V CDR1 and CDR2: SGHVS, FNYEAQ. The V gene lost 5 bases and the J gene lost 0 bases, with 11 bases spanning the gap. CDR3 region: CASSRGQFSGNTIYF. As DNA, the CDR3 is TGTGCCAGCAGCCGCGGACAGTTCTCTGGAAACACCATATATTTT.

This rearrangement joins TRBV4-3 to TRBJ2-5; 7 bases map to TRBD1. This CDR3 is 17 amino acids long. In germline, CDR1 is LGHNA, CDR2 YSLEER. The junction had 9 bases not matched to a gene; V was cut back by 0 bases and J by 2 bases. The CDR3 DNA follows: TGCGCCAGCAGCCAAGATCTAGGGACAGCGAAACAAGAGACCCAGTACTTC. This encodes CASSQDLGTAKQETQYF.

J is TRBJ1-1 and V is TRBV5-1, with a tentative D call TRBD1 (5 bases). Per the germline V gene, CDR1 is SGHRS and CDR2 is YFSETQ. The V and J ends lost 3 bases and 5 bases respectively, with 11 bases between them. The CDR3 loop spans 13 amino acids. The chain's CDR3 is CASSSLGGTEAFF. CDR3 coding DNA: TGCGCCAGCAGCTCCCTTGGGGGGACTGAAGCTTTCTTT.

The chain joins TRBV4-3 to TRBJ1-1; D gene uncertain. V was trimmed by 0 bases and J by 4 bases, leaving 6 bases between them. Germline assignment: CDR1 LGHNA and CDR2 YSLEER. The CDR3 runs to 13 residues. The DNA for the CDR3 is TGCGCCAGCAGCCAAGAAGGGAGCACTGAAGCTTTCTTT. Its translation is CASSQEGSTEAFF.

The J gene is TRBJ1-1, the V gene TRBV15, with a possible D match to TRBD1 (5 bases). The V end lost 0 bases, the J end lost 11 bases, and 13 bases lay between the germline ends. CDR1 is LNHNV, CDR2 YYDKDF, per germline (reference sequence). CDR3 size: 13 residues. CDR3 bases: TGTGCCACCAGCAGAGAGGACACCCTGCAGGCTTTCTTT. Translation gives CATSREDTLQAFF.

V and J are TRBV30 and TRBJ1-2, with D possibly matching TRBD1 (5 bases). V lost 3 bases and J lost 2, with 13 bases in between. The CDR3 contains 14 residues. Per the germline V gene, CDR1 is GTSNPN and CDR2 is SVGIG (reference sequence). For the CDR3, the DNA is TGTGCCTGGAGCATCCTGGGGCGGAACTATGGCTACACCTTC. It specifies CAWSILGRNYGYTF.

The chain carries TRBV7-2 and TRBJ2-7; 8 bases are shared with TRBD2. After removal of 3 bases from V and 7 bases from J, the junction contained 8 bases not matched to a gene. Germline V CDR1 and CDR2: SGHTA, FQGNSA. This CDR3 has 14 residues. DNA of the CDR3: TGTGCCAGCAGCTTTAGCGGGAACGCGGGTGAGCAGTACTTC. It specifies CASSFSGNAGEQYF.

This chain links TRBV20-1 with TRBJ2-1, with D tentatively TRBD2 (6 bases). CDR3 length: 16 residues. V was trimmed by 3 bases and J by 6 bases, leaving 21 bases between them. CDR1 is DFQATT, CDR2 SNEGSKA, per germline (reference sequence). The CDR3 is CSASWRGGGVGNEQFF. In DNA form, the CDR3 reads TGCAGTGCTAGTTGGCGGGGAGGAGGCGTCGGCAATGAGCAGTTCTTC.

V usage is TRBV7-2 and J usage is TRBJ2-1, with D tentatively TRBD2 (5 bases). Trimming cost V 6 bases and J 4 bases, with 13 bases left between them. The germline gives CDR1 SGHTA, CDR2 FQGNSA. The CDR3 length is 14 residues. The CDR3 DNA is TGTGCCAGCAGGGTCAGCGGAGATTACAATGAGCAGTTCTTC. It is translated as CASRVSGDYNEQFF.

This clone showed up just once. The chain is built from TRBV30 and TRBJ1-1; 8 bases are a match to TRBD1. Looked up from germline, CDR1 is GTSNPN and CDR2 is SVGIG (reference sequence). The CDR3 runs to 17 residues. V lost 2 bases, J lost 6 bases, and 17 bases stayed unmatched. This CDR3 is CAWSRGTGATIVAEAFF. For the CDR3, the DNA is TGTGCCTGGAGTCGAGGGACAGGCGCTACCATAGTCGCTGAAGCTTTCTTT.

The chain is built from TRBV20-1 and TRBJ2-5, with D maybe TRBD1 (6 bases). The V gene lost 5 bases and the J gene lost 5 bases, with 9 bases spanning the gap. CDR1 is DFQATT and CDR2 is SNEGSKA in the germline V gene (reference sequence). The CDR3 runs to 11 residues. The CDR3 bases are TGCAGTGCTGGGGGCTCGGAGACCCAGTACTTC. Amino acids: CSAGGSETQYF.

The chain combines TRBV25-1 with TRBJ1-2; 7 bases are shared with TRBD1. The CDR3 consists of 13 residues. CDR1 is MGHDK and CDR2 is SYGVNS in the germline V gene. The trim removed 4 bases at V and 7 bases at J, leaving 6 bases unmatched. CDR3 sequence: CASSGRDRGGYTF. CDR3 coding DNA: TGTGCCAGCAGTGGCCGGGACAGAGGTGGCTACACCTTC.

The rearrangement joins TRBV27 to TRBJ2-3; possibly TRBD1 for D (5 bases). CDR1 and CDR2 from the germline V gene are MNHEY and SMNVEV (reference sequence). This CDR3 comprises 13 residues. V lost 3 bases, J lost 2 bases, and 6 bases lay in between. As DNA, the CDR3 is TGTGCCAGCAGTTTGGGGCACACAGATACGCAGTATTTT. It codes for CASSLGHTDTQYF.

V gene TRBV30 combines with J gene TRBJ2-1; D uncertain. Trimming shortened V by 5 bases and J by 2 bases, and 19 bases separated the two germline ends. The CDR3 length is 16 residues. Germline CDR1 and CDR2: GTSNPN and SVGIG (reference sequence). Here the CDR3 reads CAWVPGIIPTYNEQFF. The CDR3 nucleotides read TGTGCCTGGGTCCCAGGAATCATCCCCACCTACAATGAGCAGTTCTTC.

The chain recombines TRBV24-1 with TRBJ2-7; maybe TRBD1 (6 bases). Trimming stripped 3 bases from V and 13 bases from J, with 15 bases between. Germline V CDR1 and CDR2: KGHDR, SFDVKD. The CDR3 runs to 12 residues. The CDR3 region is CATSDRTARFYF. The CDR3 DNA reads TGTGCCACCAGTGATAGGACAGCCCGGTTTTACTTC.

The chain combines TRBV11-1 with TRBJ1-2; a weak D match, TRBD1 (6 bases). The CDR3 contains 13 residues. CDR1 is SGHAT and CDR2 is FQDESV in the germline V gene (reference sequence). V lost 5 bases and J lost 2, with 9 bases in between. This CDR3 reads CASSPDRNYGYTF. The CDR3 nucleotides read TGTGCCAGCAGCCCGGACAGAAACTATGGCTACACCTTC.

The chain joins TRBV6-1 to TRBJ1-5; possible D gene TRBD1, 5 bases. The CDR3 extends over 14 amino acids. Germline CDR1 and CDR2: MNHNS and SASEGT. V lost 2 bases, J lost 4 bases, and 9 bases lay in between. The CDR3 coding sequence is TGTGCCAGCAGTGAAAGTCAGGGAAATCAGCCCCAGCATTTT. Translating it yields CASSESQGNQPQHF.

The chain combines TRBV30 with TRBJ1-2; TRBD1 aligns across 9 bases. The length of the CDR3 is 13 residues. The germline V gene has CDR1 GTSNPN and CDR2 SVGIG (reference sequence). V lost 4 bases and J lost 4; bases outside the gene matches: 4. CDR3 sequence: CAWNRGPSYGYTF. For the CDR3, the DNA is TGTGCCTGGAACAGGGGGCCCTCCTATGGCTACACCTTC.

The chain links TRBV3-1 (or the pseudogene TRBV3-2) to TRBJ1-2; the D gene is possibly TRBD1 (5 bases). V gave up 4 bases and J gave up 6 bases, with 15 bases separating them. Germline values: CDR1 LGHDT, CDR2 YNNKEL (reference sequence). The CDR3 has 14 residues. CDR3 sequence (DNA): TGTGCCAGCAGCCCCCTAGACAGTGTGGATGGCTACACCTTC. Its protein product is CASSPLDSVDGYTF.